This T cell receptor (beta chain) was observed in a study of T-cell memory formation after mild COVID-19. In TCRdb, the 5' RACE reads were re-called with MiXCR into one record per CDR3 protein. The data contain about 340,000 distinct CDR3 sequences, around 21% of them singletons. The length of the CDR3 is 15 residues. Trimming shortened V by 0 bases and J by 4 bases, and 11 bases separated the two germline ends. Germline CDR1 reads SEHNR; CDR2 reads FQNEAQ (reference sequence). This clonotype was seen more than once but under ten times. This receptor was identified in an adult woman who had mild COVID-19 (a few samples of this study predate the infection). Cell type and time point are not known. The genes are TRBV7-9 and TRBJ2-3; D perhaps matches TRBD1 (5 bases). The sample consisted of PBMCs or a T cell subset sorted from them (not recorded which). This CDR3 is CASSLAVSGSDTQYF. CDR3 in DNA: TGTGCCAGCAGCTTAGCGGTTTCAGGGTCAGATACGCAGTATTTT.